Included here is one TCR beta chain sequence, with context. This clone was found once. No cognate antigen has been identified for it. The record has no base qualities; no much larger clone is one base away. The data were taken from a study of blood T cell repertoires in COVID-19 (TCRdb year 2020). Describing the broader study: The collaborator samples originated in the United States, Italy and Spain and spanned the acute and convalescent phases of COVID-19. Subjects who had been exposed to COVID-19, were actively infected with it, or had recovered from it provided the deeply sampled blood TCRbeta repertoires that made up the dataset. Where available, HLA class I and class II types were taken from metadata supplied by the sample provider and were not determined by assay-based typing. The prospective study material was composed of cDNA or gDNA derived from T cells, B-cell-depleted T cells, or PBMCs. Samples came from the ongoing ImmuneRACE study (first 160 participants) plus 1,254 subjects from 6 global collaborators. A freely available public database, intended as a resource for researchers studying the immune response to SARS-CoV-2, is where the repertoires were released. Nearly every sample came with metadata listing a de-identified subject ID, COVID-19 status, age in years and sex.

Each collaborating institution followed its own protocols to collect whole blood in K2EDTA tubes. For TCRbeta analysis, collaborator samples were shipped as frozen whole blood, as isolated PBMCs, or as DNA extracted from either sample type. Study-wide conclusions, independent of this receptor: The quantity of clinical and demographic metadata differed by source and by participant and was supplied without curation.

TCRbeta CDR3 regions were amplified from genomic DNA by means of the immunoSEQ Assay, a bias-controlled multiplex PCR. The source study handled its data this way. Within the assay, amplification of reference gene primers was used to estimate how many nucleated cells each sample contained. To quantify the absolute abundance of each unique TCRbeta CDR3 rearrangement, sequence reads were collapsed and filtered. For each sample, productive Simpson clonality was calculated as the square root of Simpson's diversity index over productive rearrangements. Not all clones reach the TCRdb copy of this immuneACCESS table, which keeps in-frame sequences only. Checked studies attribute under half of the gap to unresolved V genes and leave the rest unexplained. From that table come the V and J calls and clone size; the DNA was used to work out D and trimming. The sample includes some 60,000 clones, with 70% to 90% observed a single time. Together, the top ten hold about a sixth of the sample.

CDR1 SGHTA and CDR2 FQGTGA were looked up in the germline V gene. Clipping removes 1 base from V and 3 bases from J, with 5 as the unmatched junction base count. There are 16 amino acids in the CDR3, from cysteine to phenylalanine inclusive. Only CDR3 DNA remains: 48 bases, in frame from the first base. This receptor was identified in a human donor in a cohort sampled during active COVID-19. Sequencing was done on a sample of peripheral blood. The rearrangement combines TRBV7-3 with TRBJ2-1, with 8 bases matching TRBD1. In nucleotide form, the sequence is TGTGCCAGCAGCTTAAATGCAGGGGGCAGCTACAATGAGCAGTTCTTC. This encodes CASSLNAGGSYNEQFF.